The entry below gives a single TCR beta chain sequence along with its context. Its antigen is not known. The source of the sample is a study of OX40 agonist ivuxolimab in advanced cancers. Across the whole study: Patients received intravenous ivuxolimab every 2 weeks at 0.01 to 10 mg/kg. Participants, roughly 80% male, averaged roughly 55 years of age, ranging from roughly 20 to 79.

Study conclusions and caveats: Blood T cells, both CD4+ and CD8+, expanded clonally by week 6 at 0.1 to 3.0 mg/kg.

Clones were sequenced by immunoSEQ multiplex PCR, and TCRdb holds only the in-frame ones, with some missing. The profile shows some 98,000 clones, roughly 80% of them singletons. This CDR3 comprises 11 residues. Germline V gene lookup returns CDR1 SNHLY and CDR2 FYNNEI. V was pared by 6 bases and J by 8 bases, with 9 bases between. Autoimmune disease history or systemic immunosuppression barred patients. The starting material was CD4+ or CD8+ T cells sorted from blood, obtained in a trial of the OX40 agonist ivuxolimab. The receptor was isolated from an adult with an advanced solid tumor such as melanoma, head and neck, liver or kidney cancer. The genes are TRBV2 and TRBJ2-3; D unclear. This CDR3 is CASSTVGTQYF. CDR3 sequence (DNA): TGTGCCAGCAGCACAGTTGGTACGCAGTATTTT.